This is a list of T cell receptor beta chains from one sample in a study of T cells in Graves' hyperthyroidism and ophthalmopathy. One entry per CDR3 protein, called by TCRdb with MiXCR from the multiplex PCR reads. Found here are fewer than 600,000 distinct CDR3 sequences, about 15% of them singletons; the top ten hold approximately 13%. Sequencing was carried out using blood. The origin of the receptors is a woman aged 40 to 50 with Graves' hyperthyroidism. The CDR3 runs from the conserved cysteine through the conserved F or W. Fields, in order: clone size, V gene, J gene, D gene, CDR3 DNA, CDR3 protein. D genes are given only for firm matches. Clone size is shown for a subset of rows, as once, few, many or a class of expanded clone.

>many|TRBV27|TRBJ2-6|TRBD1
TGTGCCAGCAGTTTACGCCTGACGGGACAGATGTACTCTGGGGCCAACGTCCTGACTTTC
CASSLRLTGQMYSGANVLTF
>many|TRBV7-6|TRBJ1-1|NA
TGTGCCAGCAGCTGGGGCCTAAGGACAGCGATGAACACTGAAGCTTTCTTT
CASSWGLRTAMNTEAFF
>many|TRBV12-3/TRBV12-4|TRBJ2-3|TRBD2
TGTGCCAGCAGTTTCGTAATGACTAGCGAGCAGTATTTT
CASSFVMTSEQYF
>NA|TRBV15|TRBJ1-3|NA
TGTGCCACCAGCAGTGCCCAGGGGTACCCCCACTCTGGAAACACCATATATTTT
CATSSAQGYPHSGNTIYF
>many|TRBV28|TRBJ2-4|NA
TGTGCCAGCAGTTCGTTAGTTCGGGGACATCACATTCAGTACTTC
CASSSLVRGHHIQYF
>many|TRBV3-1|TRBJ1-1|NA
TGTGCCAGCAGCCCTGAAAGCGTTATGAACACTGAAGCTTTCTTT
CASSPESVMNTEAFF
>NA|TRBV2|TRBJ2-5|NA
TGTGCCAGCAGTCCCAGGAGGCAGGGGTTAAGAGAGACCCAGTACTTC
CASSPRRQGLRETQYF
>NA|TRBV20-1|TRBJ2-2|TRBD2
TGCAGTGCTAGAGGTGGTTGGGGGCGGGGGGGAGGTCAGAACACCGGGGAGCTGTTTTTT
CSARGGWGRGGGQNTGELFF
>NA|TRBV7-9|TRBJ2-3|TRBD1
TGTGCCAGCAGCCTCCGGGACAGGGGGTTAGATACGCAGTATTTT
CASSLRDRGLDTQYF
>many|TRBV5-1|TRBJ2-1|TRBD2
TGCGCCAGCAGCTTTGAACTAGCGGGAGGGTCGGATGGTGAGCAGTTCTTC
CASSFELAGGSDGEQFF
>NA|TRBV29-1|TRBJ2-1|NA
TGCAGCTCTGGAGGGATTTCCTACAATGAGCAGTTCTTC
CSSGGISYNEQFF
>few|TRBV20-1|TRBJ1-1|NA
TGCAGTGCTAGAACGCCAGGTATAGGCACTGAAGCTTTCTTT
CSARTPGIGTEAFF
>many|TRBV20-1|TRBJ1-1|NA
TGCAGTGCTAGAAAAACAGGGTGGGCTGAAGCTTTCTTT
CSARKTGWAEAFF
>few|TRBV19|TRBJ1-5|NA
TGTGCCAGTAGTATAGTACAGGGATACGGCAATCAGCCCCAGCATTTT
CASSIVQGYGNQPQHF
>few|TRBV6-8|TRBJ2-7|NA
TGTGCCAGCAGTTACCCGAAGGGCTATGAAGCTCCCTACGAGCAGTACTTC
CASSYPKGYEAPYEQYF
>many|TRBV12-3/TRBV12-4|TRBJ2-4|NA
TGTGCCAGCAGTTTAGGAGGGGCCGGGACCAAAAACATTCAGTACTTC
CASSLGGAGTKNIQYF
>many|TRBV15|TRBJ2-2|TRBD2
TGTGCCACCAGCAGGACTAGCGTTCTCAACACCGGGGAGCTGTTTTTT
CATSRTSVLNTGELFF
>few|TRBV3-1|TRBJ2-1|TRBD2
TGTGCCAGCAGCCAAAGATCGAGAGCGGGAGGACTATCATCCTACAATGAGCAGTTCTTC
CASSQRSRAGGLSSYNEQFF
>NA|TRBV5-1|TRBJ2-5|TRBD1
TGCGCCAGCAGCCCGGGGGACAGGGGGCGAAGAGAGCAGTACTTC
CASSPGDRGRREQYF
>many|TRBV18|TRBJ1-1|TRBD1
TGTGCCAGCTCACCCCGACAGGGGGAGAACACTGAAGCTTTCTTT
CASSPRQGENTEAFF
>few|TRBV27|TRBJ1-5|NA
TGTGCCAGCAGCCCCACACAGGGTAGGGGTAAACGAGCCAATCAGCCCCAGCATTTT
CASSPTQGRGKRANQPQHF
>once|TRBV3-1|TRBJ1-2|TRBD1
TGTGCCAGCAGCCAAGGGTTTTCAGGGGACAGCGGCTACACCTTC
CASSQGFSGDSGYTF
>few|TRBV6-6|TRBJ2-7|TRBD2
TGTGCCAGCAGTTACGATTCTAGCGGCGCCTACGAGCAGTACTTC
CASSYDSSGAYEQYF
>many|TRBV6-1|TRBJ1-1|TRBD1
TGTGCCAGCAGAGGACAGGGGGCGTCGACTGAAGCTTTCTTT
CASRGQGASTEAFF
>few|TRBV9|TRBJ2-1|NA
TGTGCCAGCAGCGTAGGGAACAGGGGACTCTACAATGAGCAGTTCTTC
CASSVGNRGLYNEQFF
>NA|TRBV7-2|TRBJ2-1|TRBD2
TGTGCCAGCAGCTTTGGGACTAGCGGGAGCCTCGAGCAGTTCTTC
CASSFGTSGSLEQFF
>many|TRBV28|TRBJ2-2|NA
TGTGCCAGCAGTTTTCCCCTAGGGGCGAACACCGGGGAGCTGTTTTTT
CASSFPLGANTGELFF
>many|TRBV2|TRBJ2-1|TRBD2
TGTGCCAGCAGTGGGGCGGGAGCCTACAATGAGCAGTTCTTC
CASSGAGAYNEQFF
>few|TRBV10-1|TRBJ2-4|NA
TGCGCCAGCAGTGAGGGTAGCGGAGCCAAAAACATTCAGTACTTC
CASSEGSGAKNIQYF
>many|TRBV15|TRBJ2-7|TRBD1
TGTGCCACCGCTACTAACCGGGACAGGGTGTACGAGCAGTACTTC
CATATNRDRVYEQYF
>many|TRBV5-4|TRBJ2-1|TRBD2
TGTGCCAGCAGCTCACTAGCGGGAGCATACAATGAGCAGTTCTTC
CASSSLAGAYNEQFF
>NA|TRBV4-1|TRBJ1-1|NA
TGCGCCAGCAGCCAACCATCTACCCACACTGAAGCTTTCTTT
CASSQPSTHTEAFF
>many|TRBV5-1|TRBJ2-7|NA
TGCGCCAGCAGCTGGGGGGAAGGGTCCTACGAGCAGTACTTC
CASSWGEGSYEQYF
>many|TRBV28|TRBJ2-1|NA
TGTGCCAGCAGTTCCTGGGGCCGTAAGTCCCGCTCCTACAATGAGCAGTTCTTC
CASSSWGRKSRSYNEQFF
>NA|TRBV14|TRBJ2-1|NA
TGTGCCGGCAGCCAAGATACGGCTTCACTGCCACTTGAGCAGTTCTTC
CAGSQDTASLPLEQFF
>NA|TRBV19|TRBJ1-5|NA
TGTGCCAGTAGTATTGACGGGGCCCAGCATCAGCCCCAGCATTTT
CASSIDGAQHQPQHF